This record looks at one T cell receptor beta chain sequence and its context. Its target antigen remains unknown. One base away there is no much larger clone; base qualities are not given. The V end loses 3 bases and the J end loses 0 bases, and a stretch of 9 bases separates them. The CDR3, from cysteine to phenylalanine, totals 15 residues. The only DNA kept is the CDR3, 45 bases in frame from the first base. In the prospective study, participants were 18 to 89 years old, resided in 25 or so geographic areas of the United States, and were enrolled through a virtual design. In the prospective study, cohorts were assigned on the basis of participant-reported clinical history obtained from a screening survey and a study questionnaire. ImmuneRACE Cohort 3 recovered participants were defined by two consecutive negative NP/OP PCR tests, healthcare professional clearance, or symptom resolution. In the prospective study, mobile phlebotomists collected whole blood, serum and a nasopharyngeal or oropharyngeal swab from each participant. Participants in the prospective study had the option to provide additional blood draws and questionnaires over an approximately 2-month period. Before DNA extraction, prospective study blood samples were shipped either frozen or at room temperature.

This sample was taken from a study of blood T cell repertoires in COVID-19 (dated by TCRdb to 2020 to 2022). With regard to the full study: Collaborator samples came from the United States, Italy and Spain and covered acute and convalescent phases of COVID-19. The material from the prospective study consisted of cDNA or gDNA derived from T cells, B-cell-depleted T cells, or PBMCs. The dataset comprised deeply sampled blood TCRbeta repertoires from subjects exposed to, actively infected with, or recovered from COVID-19. The repertoires were released in a freely available public database meant as a resource for research on the immune response to SARS-CoV-2. Samples came from the ongoing ImmuneRACE study (first 160 participants) plus 1,254 subjects from 6 global collaborators. The sample metadata nearly always contained a de-identified subject ID, COVID-19 status, age in years and sex. Where available, HLA class I and class II types were obtained from metadata supplied by the sample provider rather than from assay-based typing.

TCRbeta CDR3 regions were amplified from genomic DNA by means of the immunoSEQ Assay, a bias-controlled multiplex PCR. The authors processed their data as follows. Nucleated cell counts per sample were estimated from amplification of reference gene primers within the assay. To quantify the absolute abundance of each unique TCRbeta CDR3 rearrangement, sequence reads were collapsed and filtered. For each sample, productive Simpson clonality was calculated by taking the square root of Simpson's diversity index across productive rearrangements. The source is immuneACCESS, and TCRdb retained only in-frame sequences with V and J called. Part of the clones is not carried over; for the studies checked, unresolved V genes explain less than half of this, and the remainder is unexplained. The D gene and trimming were derived from the DNA, and the V and J assignments and clone size from that table. This sample has a few hundred thousand clones in its table, and approximately 90% of those were observed once. 0.95% to 1.5% of the sample goes to the ten largest clones.

The full study reports these points: How much clinical and demographic metadata was included differed by source and by participant, and the metadata was provided uncurated.

This TCR came from a man aged 30 to 45 who had recovered from COVID-19. This sequence uses TRBV23-1 and TRBJ2-4; TRBD1 might be the D gene, on 5 matching bases. TRBV23-1 is filed as an ORF, its function uncertain. The sample taken for sequencing was PBMCs or T cells enriched from blood (not recorded which). The nucleotide sequence is given as TGCGCCAGCAGTCACGCTAGGGGAGCCAAAAACATTCAGTACTTC. This codes for CASSHARGAKNIQYF.